The 3 T cell receptor beta chains below all came from one sample that was sequenced in a study of shared clonotypes between healthy human individuals. TCRdb's table, derived via immunoSEQ multiplex PCR, lists solely in-frame clones and lacks some. Of about half a million clones listed, 70% to 80% are singletons. Sample: PBMCs. These receptor sequences come from a woman aged 35 to 49 in good health. Some clones in this sample may be carry-over from other donors' samples.

J is TRBJ1-6 and V is TRBV5-4; D is unclear. Trimming removed 4 bases from V and 0 bases from J, with 14 bases in between. From germline, CDR1 is SGHNT and CDR2 YYREEE (reference sequence). The length of the CDR3 is 17 residues. CDR3 in DNA: TGTGCCAGCAGCGCCACGGGGTCAAGCTCCTATAATTCACCCCTCCACTTT. As protein: CASSATGSSSYNSPLHF.

This rearrangement joins TRBV28 to TRBJ1-2; 9 nucleotides line up with TRBD1. The V gene's germline CDR1 is MDHEN and CDR2 SYDVKM. The CDR3 length is 14 residues. V shed 6 bases and J 7 bases; nucleotides not matched to a gene: 9. The CDR3: CASSSPGQGTGYTF. For the CDR3, the DNA is TGTGCCAGCAGCTCTCCGGGACAGGGAACTGGCTACACCTTC.

Remarks on this clone: A read error is likely, as this CDR3 ends without the conserved phenylalanine or tryptophan. The chain joins TRBV6-6 to TRBJ1-1; no clear D. Germline assignment: CDR1 MNHNY and CDR2 SVGAGI (reference sequence). The CDR3 runs 16 residues. Trimming removed 0 bases at V and 1 base at J, with 12 bases between. Here the CDR3 reads CASSYSRAEKNTEAFL. CDR3 in DNA: TGTGCCAGCAGTTACTCTCGGGCAGAAAAGAACACTGAAGCTTTCCTT.